What follows is one T cell receptor (beta chain) and its context. The entry originates in a study of blood T cell repertoires in COVID-19. For the study at large: Specimens from acute and convalescent COVID-19 originated in the United States, Italy and Spain. In each case, the material was cDNA or gDNA derived from T cells, B-cell-depleted T cells, or PBMCs.

Source study methods: It was from reference gene primer amplification that nucleated cell counts were estimated. Sequencing used immunoSEQ multiplex PCR; TCRdb keeps in-frame clones, though not all of them. V and J calls plus clone size are reproduced from that table; the DNA served to infer D and trimming. Here the sample spans fewer than 120,000 clones, 60% to 80% being singletons. Germline CDR1 and CDR2: SGHTA and FQGNSA. The CDR3 covers 14 residues. Trimming took off 5 bases at V and 1 base at J, with 12 bases between the two ends. The chain carries TRBV7-2 and TRBJ2-7; D is uncertain. The receptor's source is a woman of 80 years or more with active or convalescent COVID-19. Sequenced input: peripheral blood. Written as DNA, the CDR3 is TGTGCCAGCAGCCCCCGATCCGAGTCCTACGAGCAGTACTTC. This sequence encodes CASSPRSESYEQYF.